This T cell receptor (beta chain) was sequenced during a study of blood T cell repertoires in COVID-19. Study details: Acute and convalescent COVID-19 samples came from the United States, Italy and Spain. PBMCs, B-cell-depleted T cells, or T cells were the source of the cDNA or gDNA that made up the material.

Original methodology: For nucleated cells, counts were estimated from reference gene primer amplification. Some clones are missing from TCRdb's copy, which holds only in-frame ones; the method was immunoSEQ multiplex PCR. That table supplies the V and J calls and clone size; D and trimming were determined from the DNA. The data show 230,000 or so clones, roughly 82% seen once. Germline CDR1 is KGHSH and CDR2 is LQKENI. The CDR3 extends over 14 amino acids. V was cut by 4 bases and J by 2 bases, with 11 bases left in between. This clone was seen a single time. The TCR was taken from a man aged 35-49 years who had recovered from COVID-19. The material sequenced was peripheral blood. This chain links TRBV18 with TRBJ1-1; weak D call: TRBD1 (6 bases). CDR3 residues: CASSHNRANTEAFF. The CDR3 nucleotides are TGTGCCAGCTCACATAACAGGGCTAACACTGAAGCTTTCTTT.